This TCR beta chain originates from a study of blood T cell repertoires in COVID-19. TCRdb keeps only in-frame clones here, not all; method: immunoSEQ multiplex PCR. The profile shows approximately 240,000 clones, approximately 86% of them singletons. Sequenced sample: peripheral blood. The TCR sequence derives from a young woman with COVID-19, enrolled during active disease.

CDR3 amino acids: CASSLGDRDQETQYF. As DNA, the CDR3 is TGTGCCAGCAGCTTAGGTGACAGGGACCAAGAGACCCAGTACTTC. The V call is TRBV7-9, the J call TRBJ2-5; the match to TRBD1 covers 7 bases. From germline, CDR1 is SEHNR and CDR2 FQNEAQ (reference sequence). This CDR3 region has 15 residues. V lost 1 base, J lost 0 bases, and 2 bases stayed unmatched.